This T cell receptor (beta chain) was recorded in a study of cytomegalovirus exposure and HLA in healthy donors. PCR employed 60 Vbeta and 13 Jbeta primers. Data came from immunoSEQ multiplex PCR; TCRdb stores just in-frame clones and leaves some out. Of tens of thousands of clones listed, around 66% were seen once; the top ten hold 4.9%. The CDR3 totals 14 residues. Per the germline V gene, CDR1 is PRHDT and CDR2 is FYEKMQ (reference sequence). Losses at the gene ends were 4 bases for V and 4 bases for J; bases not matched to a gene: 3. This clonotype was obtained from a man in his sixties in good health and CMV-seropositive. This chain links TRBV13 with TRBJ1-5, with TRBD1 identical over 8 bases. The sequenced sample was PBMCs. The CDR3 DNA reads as TGTGCCAGCAGCTCCAGGACAGGGAATCAGCCCCAGCATTTT. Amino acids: CASSSRTGNQPQHF.